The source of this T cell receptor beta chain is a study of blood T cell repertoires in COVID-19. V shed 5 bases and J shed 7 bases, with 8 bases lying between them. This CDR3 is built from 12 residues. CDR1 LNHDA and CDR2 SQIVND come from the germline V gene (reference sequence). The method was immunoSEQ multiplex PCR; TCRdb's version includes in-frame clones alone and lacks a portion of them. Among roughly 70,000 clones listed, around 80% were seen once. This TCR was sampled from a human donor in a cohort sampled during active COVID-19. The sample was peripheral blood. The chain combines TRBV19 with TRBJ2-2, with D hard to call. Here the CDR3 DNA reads TGTGCCAGTAGTCCCAGCGTCGGGGAGCTGTTTTTT. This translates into CASSPSVGELFF.